Sequencing of this TCR beta chain was carried out in a study of blood T cell repertoires in COVID-19. Study summary: COVID-19 samples, acute and convalescent, were from the United States, Italy and Spain. Nucleic acid was either cDNA or gDNA, and it came from T cells, B-cell-depleted T cells, or PBMCs.

Authors' processing steps: Counts of nucleated cells, estimated from reference gene primer amplification, were obtained. Assay: immunoSEQ multiplex PCR; the TCRdb copy retains only in-frame clones and omits some. The V and J calls and clone size were taken over from that table, and D and trimming were inferred from the DNA. Among approximately 190,000 clones, under 85% were seen once, and the ten largest hold roughly 17%. CDR3 length equals 14 residues. J was trimmed by 2 bases and V by 8 bases; bases with no gene match: 7. CDR1 is MNHEY and CDR2 is SVGAGI in the germline V gene. The rearrangement joins TRBV6-5 to TRBJ2-5, with 8 bases that match TRBD2. Sequenced material: peripheral blood. This clonotype was obtained from a man in his fifties or sixties with active or convalescent COVID-19. The CDR3 nucleotides are TGTGCCAGCCGGGAGGTAGCGGGGCAAGAGACCCAGTACTTC. Translation gives CASREVAGQETQYF.